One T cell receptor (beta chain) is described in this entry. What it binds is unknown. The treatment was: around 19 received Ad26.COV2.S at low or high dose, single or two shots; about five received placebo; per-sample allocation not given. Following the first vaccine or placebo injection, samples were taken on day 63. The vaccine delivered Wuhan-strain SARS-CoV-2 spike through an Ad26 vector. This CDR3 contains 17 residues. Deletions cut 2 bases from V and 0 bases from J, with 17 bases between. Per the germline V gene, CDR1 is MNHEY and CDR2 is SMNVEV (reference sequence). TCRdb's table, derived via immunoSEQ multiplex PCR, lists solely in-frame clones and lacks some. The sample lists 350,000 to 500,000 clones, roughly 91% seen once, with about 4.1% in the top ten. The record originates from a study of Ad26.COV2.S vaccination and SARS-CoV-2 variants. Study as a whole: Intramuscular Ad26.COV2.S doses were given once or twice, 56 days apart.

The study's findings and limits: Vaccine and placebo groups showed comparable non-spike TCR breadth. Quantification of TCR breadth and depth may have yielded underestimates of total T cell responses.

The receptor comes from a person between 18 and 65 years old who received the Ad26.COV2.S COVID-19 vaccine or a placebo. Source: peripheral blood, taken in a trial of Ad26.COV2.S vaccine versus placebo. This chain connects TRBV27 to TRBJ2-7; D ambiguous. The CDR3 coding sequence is TGTGCCAGCAGTTTAGTCCCCCCCCAGGCCAGCTCCTACGAGCAGTACTTC. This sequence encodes CASSLVPPQASSYEQYF.